This TCR beta chain was identified in a study of blood T cell repertoires in COVID-19. Turning to the study itself: Some COVID-19 samples were acute and others convalescent; all came from the United States, Italy and Spain. Nucleic acid was either cDNA or gDNA, and it came from T cells, B-cell-depleted T cells, or PBMCs.

The junction had 7 bases not matched to a gene; V was cut back by 4 bases and J by 1 base. The CDR3 spans 15 residues. Germline V CDR1 and CDR2: SGHNT, YYREEE (reference sequence). As processed by the authors: Reference gene primers were amplified, and this amplification served to estimate nucleated cell counts. Only in-frame clones appear in the TCRdb table, and some are missing; sequencing was by immunoSEQ multiplex PCR. V and J calls and clone size follow that table, whereas D and trimming were derived from the DNA. The sample has roughly 230,000 clones; approximately 81% are singletons. The clonotype was recovered from an elderly woman with acute or convalescent COVID-19. The J gene is TRBJ2-7, the V gene TRBV5-4, with 8 bases lining up with TRBD1. Sequenced: peripheral blood. The CDR3 bases are TGTGCCAGCAGCGGTGGACAGGGACCTTCCTACGAGCAGTACTTC. Translation: CASSGGQGPSYEQYF.